This entry describes one TCR beta chain. This specimen belongs to a study of technical replicates of blood from a few donors. Data came from immunoSEQ multiplex PCR; TCRdb stores just in-frame clones and leaves some out. The sample lists around 67,000 clones, 95% to 96% occurring once. Germline-derived CDR1 and CDR2 are SGHAT and FQNNGV. CDR3 length: 16 residues. Trimming took 2 bases from V and 4 from J, leaving 18 bases between them. This receptor was taken from a human donor in good health. The sequenced sample consisted of T cells isolated from PBMCs. V gene TRBV11-2 combines with J gene TRBJ2-7, with D possibly being TRBD2 (5 bases). The CDR3 here is CASSLTFNIGLYEQYF. In DNA, the CDR3 is TGTGCCAGCAGCTTAACGTTCAACATCGGACTGTACGAGCAGTACTTC.